This record covers a single T cell receptor beta chain. This record belongs to a study of technical replicates of blood from several donors. Profiling relied on immunoSEQ multiplex PCR, and the TCRdb table lists in-frame clones only, not all of them. The repertoire holds 78,000 or so clones, with around nine tenths as singletons. V was shortened by 4 bases and J by 4 bases, with 14 bases between the two germline ends. The CDR3 is made up of 15 amino acids. From germline, CDR1 is SNHLY and CDR2 FYNNEI. This chain uses TRBV2 with TRBJ1-5; a possible D gene is TRBD1 (6 bases). The sequence was obtained from a human donor in good health. The material sequenced was T cells isolated from PBMCs. The CDR3 DNA is TGTGCCAGCAGTGGAGGGGGGGCCCCTAATCAGCCCCAGCATTTT. It translates to CASSGGGAPNQPQHF.